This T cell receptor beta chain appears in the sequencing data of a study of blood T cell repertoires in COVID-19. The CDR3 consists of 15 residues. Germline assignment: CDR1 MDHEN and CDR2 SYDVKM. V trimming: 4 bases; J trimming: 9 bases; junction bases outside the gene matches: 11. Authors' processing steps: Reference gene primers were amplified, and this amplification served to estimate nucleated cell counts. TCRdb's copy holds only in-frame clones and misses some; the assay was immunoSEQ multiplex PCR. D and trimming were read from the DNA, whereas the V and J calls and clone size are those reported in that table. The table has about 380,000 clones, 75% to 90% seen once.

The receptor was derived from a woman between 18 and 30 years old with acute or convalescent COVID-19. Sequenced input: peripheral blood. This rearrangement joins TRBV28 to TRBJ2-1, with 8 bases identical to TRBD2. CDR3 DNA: TGTGCCAGCAGTTCCGAAGGAGCGGGAGAGCCTGAGCAGTTCTTC. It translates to CASSSEGAGEPEQFF.